Given below is one T cell receptor (beta chain) in context. The data were taken from a study of blood T cell repertoires in COVID-19. Study-wide context: PBMCs, B-cell-depleted T cells, or T cells provided the cDNA or gDNA that made up the material.

CDR3 size: 16 residues. CDR1 and CDR2 from the germline V gene are SGHRS and YFSETQ. The V segment lost 4 bases and the J segment 2 bases; nucleotides outside the gene matches: 6. Measured with immunoSEQ multiplex PCR; TCRdb has only the in-frame clones, and not every one. The sample contains some 70,000 clones, about 88% of which appear only once. This receptor was obtained from a man aged 65 to 85 with active or convalescent COVID-19. V and J are TRBV5-1 and TRBJ1-2; 12 nucleotides agree with TRBD1. Sequences were obtained from peripheral blood. In DNA form, the CDR3 reads TGCGCCAGCAGCAAGGGACAGGGGGCGCAGAACTATGGCTACACCTTC. It is translated as CASSKGQGAQNYGYTF.